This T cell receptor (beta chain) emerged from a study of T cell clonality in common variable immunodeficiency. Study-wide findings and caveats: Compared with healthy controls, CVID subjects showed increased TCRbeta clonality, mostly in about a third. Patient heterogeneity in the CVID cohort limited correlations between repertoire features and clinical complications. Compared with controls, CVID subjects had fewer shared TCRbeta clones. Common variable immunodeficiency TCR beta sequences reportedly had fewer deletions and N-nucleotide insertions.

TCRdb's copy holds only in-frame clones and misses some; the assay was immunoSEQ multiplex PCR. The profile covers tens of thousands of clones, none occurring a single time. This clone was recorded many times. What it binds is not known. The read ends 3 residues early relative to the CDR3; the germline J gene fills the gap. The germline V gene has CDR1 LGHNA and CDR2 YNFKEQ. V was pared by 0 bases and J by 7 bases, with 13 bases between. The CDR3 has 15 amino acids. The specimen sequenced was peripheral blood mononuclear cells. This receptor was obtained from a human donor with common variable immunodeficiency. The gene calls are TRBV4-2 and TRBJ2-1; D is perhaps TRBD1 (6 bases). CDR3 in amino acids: CASSQEGGSLNEQFF. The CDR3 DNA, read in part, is TGTGCCAGCAGCCAAGAAGGGGGTAGCCTTAATGAG.